This T cell receptor (beta chain) was captured in a study of T cell clonality in common variable immunodeficiency. Findings and caveats of the study: Fewer deletions and N-nucleotide insertions were reportedly seen in common variable immunodeficiency TCR beta sequences. Compared with controls, CVID subjects had fewer shared TCRbeta clones. CVID subjects had higher TCRbeta clonality than healthy controls, most marked in about a third.

This clone was counted many times. What it recognizes is unknown. The read comes to an end 3 residues before the CDR3 does, leaving the germline J gene to fill in the end. The CDR3 loop spans 15 amino acids. With V trimmed by 4 bases and J by 9 bases, 10 bases remained unmatched. From germline, CDR1 is GTSNPN and CDR2 SVGIG (reference sequence). Repertoires were generated with immunoSEQ multiplex PCR, while TCRdb's copy carries only in-frame clones and drops some. The sample contains about 81,000 clones, none of them singletons. This sequence originates from a person aged 18-70 years in good health. The specimen was peripheral blood mononuclear cells. This chain links TRBV30 with TRBJ2-1; 12 positions agree with TRBD2. CDR3 bases read: TGTGCCTGGAAGCGACTAGCGGGAGACGGAGGTGAG. It specifies CAWKRLAGDGGE. The whole CDR3 protein reads CAWKRLAGDGGEQFF.